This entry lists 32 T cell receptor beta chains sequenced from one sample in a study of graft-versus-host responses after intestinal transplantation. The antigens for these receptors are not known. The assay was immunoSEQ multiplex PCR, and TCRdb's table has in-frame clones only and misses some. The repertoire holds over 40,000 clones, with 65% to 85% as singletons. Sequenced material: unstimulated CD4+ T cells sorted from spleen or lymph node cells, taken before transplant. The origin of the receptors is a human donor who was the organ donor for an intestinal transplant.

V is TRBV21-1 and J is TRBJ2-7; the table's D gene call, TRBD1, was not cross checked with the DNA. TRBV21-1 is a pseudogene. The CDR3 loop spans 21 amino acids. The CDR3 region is CASSNLPGQEPQASVPREQYF. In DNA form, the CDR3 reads TGTGCCAGCAGCAACTTGCCCGGACAGGAGCCCCAGGCTAGCGTCCCCAGGGAGCAGTACTTC.

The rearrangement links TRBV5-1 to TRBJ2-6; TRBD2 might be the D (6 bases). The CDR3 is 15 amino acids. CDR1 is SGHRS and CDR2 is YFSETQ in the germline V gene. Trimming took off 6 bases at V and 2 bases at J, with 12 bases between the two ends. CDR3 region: CASTSLATGANVLTF. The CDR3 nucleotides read TGCGCCAGCACCTCACTAGCAACTGGGGCCAACGTCCTGACTTTC.

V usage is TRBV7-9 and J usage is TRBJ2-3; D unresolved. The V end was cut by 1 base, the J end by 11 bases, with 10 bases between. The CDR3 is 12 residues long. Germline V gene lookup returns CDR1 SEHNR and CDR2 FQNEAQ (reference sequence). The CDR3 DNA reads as TGTGCCAGCAGCTTAGGAATCACCATGCAGTATTTT. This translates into CASSLGITMQYF.

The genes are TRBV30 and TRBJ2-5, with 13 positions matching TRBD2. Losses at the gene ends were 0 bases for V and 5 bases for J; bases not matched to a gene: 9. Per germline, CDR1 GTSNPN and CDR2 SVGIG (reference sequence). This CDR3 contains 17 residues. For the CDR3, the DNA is TGTGCCTGGAGTGTCCACCTACTAGCGGGGGGGCGGGAGACCCAGTACTTC. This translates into CAWSVHLLAGGRETQYF.

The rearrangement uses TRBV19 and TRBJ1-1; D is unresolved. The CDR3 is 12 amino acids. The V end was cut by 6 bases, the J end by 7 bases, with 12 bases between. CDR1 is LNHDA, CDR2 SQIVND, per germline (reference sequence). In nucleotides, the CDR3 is TGTGCCAGTAGACCTGACCGGGGTGAAGCTTTCTTT. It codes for CASRPDRGEAFF.

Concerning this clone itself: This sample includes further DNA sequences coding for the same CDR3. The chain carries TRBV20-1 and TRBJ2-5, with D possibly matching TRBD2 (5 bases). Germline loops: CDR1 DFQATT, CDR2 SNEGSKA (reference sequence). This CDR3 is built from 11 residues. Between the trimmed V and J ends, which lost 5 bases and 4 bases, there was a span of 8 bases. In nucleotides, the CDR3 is TGCAGTGCTCCCCGGGGAGAGACCCAGTACTTC. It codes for CSAPRGETQYF.

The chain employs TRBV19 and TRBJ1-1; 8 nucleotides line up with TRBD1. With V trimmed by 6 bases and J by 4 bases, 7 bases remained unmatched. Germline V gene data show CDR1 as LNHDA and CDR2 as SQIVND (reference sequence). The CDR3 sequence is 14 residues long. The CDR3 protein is CASRQQGEGTEAFF. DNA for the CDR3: TGTGCCAGTAGGCAACAGGGGGAGGGCACTGAAGCTTTCTTT. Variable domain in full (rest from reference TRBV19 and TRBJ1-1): DGGITQSPKYLFRKEGQNVTLSCEQNLNHDAMYWYRQDPGQGLRLIYYSQIVNDFQKGDIAEGYSVSREKKESFPLTVTSAQKNPTAFYLCASRQQGEGTEAFFGQGTRLTVV.

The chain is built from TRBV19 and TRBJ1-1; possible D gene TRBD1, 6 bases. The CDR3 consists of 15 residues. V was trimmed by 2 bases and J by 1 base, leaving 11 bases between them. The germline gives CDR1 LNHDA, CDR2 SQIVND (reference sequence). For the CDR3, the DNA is TGTGCCAGTAGTATACCCATCAGGGGGAACACTGAAGCTTTCTTT. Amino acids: CASSIPIRGNTEAFF.

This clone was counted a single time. The CDR3 nucleotides are TGTGCCAGCAAGACGGCGGGGGCGTACGAGCAGTACTTC. Protein sequence: CASKTAGAYEQYF. The J gene is TRBJ2-5, the V gene TRBV6-1; D is possibly TRBD2 (7 bases). The DNA end is more similar to TRBJ2-7, so the J call may be wrong. The CDR3 totals 13 residues. Germline CDR1 reads MNHNS; CDR2 reads SASEGT.

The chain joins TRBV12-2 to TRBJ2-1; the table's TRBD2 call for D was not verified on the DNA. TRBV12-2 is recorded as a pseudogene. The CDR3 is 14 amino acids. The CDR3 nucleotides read TGTGCAAGTCGCGGGACTAGCGGGGGCAATGAGCAGTTCTTC. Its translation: CASRGTSGGNEQFF.

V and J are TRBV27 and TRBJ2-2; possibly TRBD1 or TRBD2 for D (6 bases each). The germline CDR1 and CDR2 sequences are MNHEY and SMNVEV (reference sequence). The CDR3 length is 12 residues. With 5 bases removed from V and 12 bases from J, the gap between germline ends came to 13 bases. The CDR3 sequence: CASSRSGAKLFF. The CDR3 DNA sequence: TGTGCCAGCAGTCGATCGGGGGCGAAGCTGTTTTTT.

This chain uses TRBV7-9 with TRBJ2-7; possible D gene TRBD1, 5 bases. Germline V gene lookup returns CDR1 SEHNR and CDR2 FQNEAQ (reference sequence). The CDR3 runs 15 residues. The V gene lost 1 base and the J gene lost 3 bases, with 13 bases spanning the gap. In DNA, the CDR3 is TGTGCCAGCAGCTTAGTAGGGGTTACTCTCTACGAGCAGTACTTC. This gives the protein CASSLVGVTLYEQYF.

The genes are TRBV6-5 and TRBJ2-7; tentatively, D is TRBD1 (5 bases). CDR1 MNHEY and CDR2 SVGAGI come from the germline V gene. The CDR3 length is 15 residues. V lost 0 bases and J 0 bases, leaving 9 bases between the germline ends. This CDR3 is CASSYSTGRSYEQYF. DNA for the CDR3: TGTGCCAGCAGTTACTCCACAGGCCGCTCCTACGAGCAGTACTTC.

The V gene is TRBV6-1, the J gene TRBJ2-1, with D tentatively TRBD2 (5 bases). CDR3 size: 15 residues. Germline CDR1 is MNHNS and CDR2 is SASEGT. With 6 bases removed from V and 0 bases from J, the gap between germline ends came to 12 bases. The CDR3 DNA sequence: TGTGCCAGCAGCGCGGACTGGAGCTCCTACAATGAGCAGTTCTTC. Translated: CASSADWSSYNEQFF.

The CDR3 DNA follows: TGTGCCTGGAGGAGTGGCGCTGGAAACACCATATATTTT. It is translated as CAWRSGAGNTIYF. The genes are TRBV30 and TRBJ1-3, with no clear D. Germline CDR1 is GTSNPN and CDR2 is SVGIG (reference sequence). This CDR3 has 13 amino acids. V was pared by 3 bases and J by 2 bases, with 8 bases between. The entire variable domain, with the rest obtained from reference TRBV30 and TRBJ1-3, is as follows: SQTIHQWPATLVQPVGSPLSLECTVEGTSNPNLYWYRQAAGRGLQLLFYSVGIGQISSEVPQNLSASRPQDRQFILSSKKLLLSDSGFYLCAWRSGAGNTIYFGEGSWLTVV.

The CDR3 DNA is TGTGCCAGCAGCCCCCGAAATGACAGGGATGAGCAGTTCTTC. Translation: CASSPRNDRDEQFF. J is TRBJ2-1 and V is TRBV14, with 7 positions matching TRBD1. This CDR3 is built from 14 residues. The V gene end was trimmed by 4 bases and the J gene end by 8 bases; junction bases not matched to a gene: 8. Germline V CDR1 and CDR2: SGHDN, FVKESK. Based on the CDR3 plus reference TRBV14 and TRBJ2-1, the full variable domain is EAGVTQFPSHSVIEKGQTVTLRCDPISGHDNLYWYRRVMGKEIKFLLHFVKESKQDESGMPNNRFLAERTGGTYSTLKVQPAELEDSGVYFCASSPRNDRDEQFFGPGTRLTVL.

The CDR3 DNA is TGTGCTAGTGGTTTGGTAGCGGGGGCTAGCGGCGAGCAGTACTTC. As protein: CASGLVAGASGEQYF. This chain uses TRBV12-5 with TRBJ2-7; TRBD2 matches at 8 bases. Germline CDR1 reads LGHNT; CDR2 reads FRNRAP. V shed 0 bases and J 6 bases; nucleotides not matched to a gene: 7. This CDR3 spans 15 amino acids.

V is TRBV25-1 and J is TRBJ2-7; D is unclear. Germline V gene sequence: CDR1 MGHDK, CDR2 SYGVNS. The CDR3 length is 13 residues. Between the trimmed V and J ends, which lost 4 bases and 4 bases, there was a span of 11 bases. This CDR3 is CASSAAVLYEQYF. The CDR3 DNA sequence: TGTGCCAGCAGTGCGGCAGTTTTATACGAGCAGTACTTC.

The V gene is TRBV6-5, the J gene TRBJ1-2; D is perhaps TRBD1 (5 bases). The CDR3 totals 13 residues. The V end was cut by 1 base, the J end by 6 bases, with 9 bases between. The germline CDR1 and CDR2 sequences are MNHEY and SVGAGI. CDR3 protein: CASSYYGAHGYTF. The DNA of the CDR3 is TGTGCCAGCAGTTACTACGGGGCCCATGGCTACACCTTC.

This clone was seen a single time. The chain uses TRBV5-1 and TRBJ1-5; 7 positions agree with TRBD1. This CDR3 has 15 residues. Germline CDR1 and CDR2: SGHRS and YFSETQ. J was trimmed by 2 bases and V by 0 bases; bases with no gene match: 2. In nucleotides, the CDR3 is TGCGCCAGCAGCTTGGAGGGGGCGCGCAATCAGCCCCAGCATTTT. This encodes CASSLEGARNQPQHF.

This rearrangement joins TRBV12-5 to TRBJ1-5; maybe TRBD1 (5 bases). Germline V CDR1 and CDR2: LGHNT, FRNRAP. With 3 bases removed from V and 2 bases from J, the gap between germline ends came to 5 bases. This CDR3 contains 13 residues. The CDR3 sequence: CASGLQGNQPQHF. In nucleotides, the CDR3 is TGTGCTAGTGGTTTACAGGGCAATCAGCCCCAGCATTTT. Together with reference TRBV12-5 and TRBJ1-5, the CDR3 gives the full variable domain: DARVTQTPRHKVTEMGQEVTMRCQPILGHNTVFWYRQTMMQGLELLAYFRNRAPLDDSGMPKDRFSAEMPDATLATLKIQPSEPRDSAVYFCASGLQGNQPQHFGDGTRLSIL.

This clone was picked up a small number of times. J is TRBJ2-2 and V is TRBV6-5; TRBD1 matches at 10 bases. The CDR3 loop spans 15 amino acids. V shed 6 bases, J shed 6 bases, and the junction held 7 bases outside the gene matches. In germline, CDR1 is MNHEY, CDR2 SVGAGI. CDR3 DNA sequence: TGTGCCAGCAGCAGGGACAGGGGAAGCGCCGGGGAGCTGTTTTTT. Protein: CASSRDRGSAGELFF.

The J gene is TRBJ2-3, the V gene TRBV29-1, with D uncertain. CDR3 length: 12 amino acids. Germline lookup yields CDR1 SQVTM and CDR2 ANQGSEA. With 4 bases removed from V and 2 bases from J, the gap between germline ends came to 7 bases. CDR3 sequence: CSVARYTDTQYF. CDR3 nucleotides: TGCAGCGTTGCCAGGTACACAGATACGCAGTATTTT.

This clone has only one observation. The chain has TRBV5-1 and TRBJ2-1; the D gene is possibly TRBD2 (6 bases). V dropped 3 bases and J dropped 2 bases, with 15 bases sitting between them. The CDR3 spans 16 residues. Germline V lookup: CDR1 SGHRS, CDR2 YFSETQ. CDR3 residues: CASSSDSSAAYNEQFF. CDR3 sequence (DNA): TGCGCCAGCAGCTCGGACTCTAGCGCCGCCTACAATGAGCAGTTCTTC.

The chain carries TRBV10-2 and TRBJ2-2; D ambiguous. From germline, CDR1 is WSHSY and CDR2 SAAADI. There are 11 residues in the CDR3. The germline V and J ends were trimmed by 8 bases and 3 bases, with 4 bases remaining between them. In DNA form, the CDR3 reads TGCGCCAGCGGGTACACCGGGGAGCTGTTTTTT. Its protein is CASGYTGELFF.

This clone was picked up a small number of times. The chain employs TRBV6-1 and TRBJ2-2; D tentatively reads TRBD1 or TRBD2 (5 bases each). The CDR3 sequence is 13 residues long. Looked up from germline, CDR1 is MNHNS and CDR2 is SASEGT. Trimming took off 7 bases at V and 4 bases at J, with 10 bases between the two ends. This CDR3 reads CASTRDLTGELFF. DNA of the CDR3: TGTGCCAGCACCCGGGACCTCACCGGGGAGCTGTTTTTT.

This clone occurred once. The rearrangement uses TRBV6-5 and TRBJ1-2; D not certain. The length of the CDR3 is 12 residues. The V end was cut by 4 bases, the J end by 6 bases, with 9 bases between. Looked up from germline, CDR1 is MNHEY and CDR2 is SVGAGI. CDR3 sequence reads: CASSWPGNGYTF. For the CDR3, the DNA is TGTGCCAGCAGTTGGCCCGGTAATGGCTACACCTTC.

The CDR3 DNA is TGTGCCAGCAGCTTCGCAGGGGGCACAGATACGCAGTATTTT. Translated, it gives CASSFAGGTDTQYF. V gene TRBV7-9 combines with J gene TRBJ2-3, with D possibly being TRBD1 (6 bases). The CDR3 sequence is 14 residues long. CDR1 is SEHNR, CDR2 FQNEAQ, per germline (reference sequence). Trimming removed 3 bases at V and 1 base at J, with 8 bases between.

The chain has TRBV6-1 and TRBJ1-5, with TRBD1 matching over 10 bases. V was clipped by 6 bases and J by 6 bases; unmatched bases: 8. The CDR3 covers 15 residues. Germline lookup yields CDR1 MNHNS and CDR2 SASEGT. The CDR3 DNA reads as TGTGCCAGCAGAACGACAGGGGGCATGATTCAGCCCCAGCATTTT. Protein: CASRTTGGMIQPQHF.

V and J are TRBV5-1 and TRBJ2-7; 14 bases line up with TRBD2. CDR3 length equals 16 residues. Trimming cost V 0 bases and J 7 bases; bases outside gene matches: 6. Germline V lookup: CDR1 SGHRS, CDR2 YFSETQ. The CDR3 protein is CASSLGLAGGPLEQYF. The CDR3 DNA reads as TGCGCCAGCAGCTTGGGACTAGCGGGAGGGCCTTTAGAGCAGTACTTC. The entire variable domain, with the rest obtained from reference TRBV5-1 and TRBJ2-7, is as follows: KAGVTQTPRYLIKTRGQQVTLSCSPISGHRSVSWYQQTPGQGLQFLFEYFSETQRNKGNFPGRFSGRQFSNSRSEMNVSTLELGDSALYLCASSLGLAGGPLEQYFGPGTRLTVT.

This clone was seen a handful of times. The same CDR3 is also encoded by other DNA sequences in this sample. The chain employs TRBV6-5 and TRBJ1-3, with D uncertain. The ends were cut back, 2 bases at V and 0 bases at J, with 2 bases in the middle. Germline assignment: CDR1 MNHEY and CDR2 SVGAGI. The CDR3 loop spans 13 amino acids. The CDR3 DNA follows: TGTGCCAGCAGTTACAGCTCTGGAAACACCATATATTTT. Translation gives CASSYSSGNTIYF.

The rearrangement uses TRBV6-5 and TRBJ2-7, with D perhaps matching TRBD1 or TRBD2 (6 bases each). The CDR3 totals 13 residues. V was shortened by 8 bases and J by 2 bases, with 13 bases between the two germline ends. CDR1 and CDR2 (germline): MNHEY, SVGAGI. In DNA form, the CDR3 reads TGTGCCAGCGGTATAGGGGGGACCTACGAGCAGTACTTC. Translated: CASGIGGTYEQYF.